The entry below describes one T cell receptor beta chain. What it binds is not known. This entry is derived from a study of cytomegalovirus exposure and HLA in healthy donors. A multiplex PCR was run with 60 Vbeta primers and 13 Jbeta primers. Here immunoSEQ multiplex PCR was the method, and the copy in TCRdb shows in-frame clones only, minus some. The sample contains about 180,000 clones, approximately 79% of which appear only once. The V gene end was trimmed by 4 bases and the J gene end by 2 bases; junction bases not matched to a gene: 5. From germline, CDR1 is SGHRS and CDR2 YFSETQ. CDR3 length equals 14 residues. Study-wide results and caveats: A later analysis showed that HLA-associated TCR beta chains had undergone more clonal expansion than equally common others. CMV serostatus was the sole immune exposure information available.

The receptor was derived from a man aged 35 to 55 in good health and CMV-seropositive. Input material: PBMCs. The chain is built from TRBV5-1 and TRBJ1-1; 7 nucleotides line up with TRBD1. The CDR3 loop reads CASSHGTANTEAFF. The CDR3 coding sequence is TGCGCCAGCAGCCACGGGACAGCTAACACTGAAGCTTTCTTT.